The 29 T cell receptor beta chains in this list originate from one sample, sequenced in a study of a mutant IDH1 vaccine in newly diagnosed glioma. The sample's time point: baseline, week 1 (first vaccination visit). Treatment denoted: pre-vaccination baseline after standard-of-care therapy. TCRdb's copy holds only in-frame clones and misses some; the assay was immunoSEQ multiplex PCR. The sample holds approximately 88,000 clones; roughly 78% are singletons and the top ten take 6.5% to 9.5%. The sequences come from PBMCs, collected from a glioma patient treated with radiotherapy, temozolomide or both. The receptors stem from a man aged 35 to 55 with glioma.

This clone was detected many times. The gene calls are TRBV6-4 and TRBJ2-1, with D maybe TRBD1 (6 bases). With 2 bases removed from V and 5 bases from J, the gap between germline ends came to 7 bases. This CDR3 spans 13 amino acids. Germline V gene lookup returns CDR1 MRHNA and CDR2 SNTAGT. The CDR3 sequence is CASSDRDNNEQFF. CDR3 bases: TGTGCCAGCAGTGACCGGGACAACAATGAGCAGTTCTTC.

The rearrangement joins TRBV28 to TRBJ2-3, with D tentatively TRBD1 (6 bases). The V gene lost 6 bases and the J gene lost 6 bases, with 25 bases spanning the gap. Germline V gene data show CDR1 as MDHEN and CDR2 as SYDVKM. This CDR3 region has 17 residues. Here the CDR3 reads CASSPPLGSPRGDTQYF. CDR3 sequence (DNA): TGTGCCAGCAGCCCCCCCCTCGGCTCCCCGAGGGGGGATACGCAGTATTTT.

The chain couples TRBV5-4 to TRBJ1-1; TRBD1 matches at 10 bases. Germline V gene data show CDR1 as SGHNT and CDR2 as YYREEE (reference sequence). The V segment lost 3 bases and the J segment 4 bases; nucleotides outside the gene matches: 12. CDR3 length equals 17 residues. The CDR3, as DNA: TGTGCCAGCAGCTCGGGACAGGGGCCCTCAGCGGTCACTGAAGCTTTCTTT. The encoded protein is CASSSGQGPSAVTEAFF.

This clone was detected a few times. The CDR3 loop is CSVTGELDQPQHF. Here the CDR3 DNA reads TGCAGCGTAACAGGGGAGTTAGATCAGCCCCAGCATTTT. The gene calls are TRBV29-1 and TRBJ1-5; 7 bases are a match to TRBD1. Germline loops: CDR1 SQVTM, CDR2 ANQGSEA. Trimming removed 6 bases from V and 5 bases from J; junction bases left unmatched: 7. This CDR3 spans 13 amino acids.

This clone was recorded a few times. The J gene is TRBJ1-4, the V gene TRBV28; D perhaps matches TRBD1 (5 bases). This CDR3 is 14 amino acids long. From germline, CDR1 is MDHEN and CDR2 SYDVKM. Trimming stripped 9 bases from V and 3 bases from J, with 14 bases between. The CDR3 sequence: CASWKRDSNEKLFF. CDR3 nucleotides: TGTGCCAGTTGGAAGCGGGACTCTAATGAAAAACTGTTTTTT.

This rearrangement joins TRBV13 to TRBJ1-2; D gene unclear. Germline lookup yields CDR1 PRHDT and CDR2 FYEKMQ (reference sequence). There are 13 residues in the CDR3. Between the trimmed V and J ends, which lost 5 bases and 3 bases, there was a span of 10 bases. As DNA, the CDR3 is TGTGCCAGCAGCCCGCGGCAGGACTATGGCTACACCTTC. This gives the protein CASSPRQDYGYTF.

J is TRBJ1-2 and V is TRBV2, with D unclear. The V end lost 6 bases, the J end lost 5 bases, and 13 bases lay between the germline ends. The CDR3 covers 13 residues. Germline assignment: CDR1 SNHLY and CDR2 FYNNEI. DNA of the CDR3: TGTGCCAGCAGCGAGGGAGGGTTTTATGGCTACACCTTC. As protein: CASSEGGFYGYTF.

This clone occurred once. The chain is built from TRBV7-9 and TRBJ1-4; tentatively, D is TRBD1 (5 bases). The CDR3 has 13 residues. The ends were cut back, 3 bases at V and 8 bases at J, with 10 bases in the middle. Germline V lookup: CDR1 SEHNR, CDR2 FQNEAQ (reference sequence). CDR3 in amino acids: CASSFHRDEKLFF. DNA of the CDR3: TGTGCCAGCAGCTTTCATCGGGACGAAAAACTGTTTTTT.

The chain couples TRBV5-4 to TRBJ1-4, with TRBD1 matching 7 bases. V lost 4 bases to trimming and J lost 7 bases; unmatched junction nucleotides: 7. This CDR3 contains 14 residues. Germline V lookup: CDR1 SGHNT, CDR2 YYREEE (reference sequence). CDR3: CASSADREGEKLFF. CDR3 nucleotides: TGTGCCAGCAGCGCCGACAGGGAAGGTGAAAAACTGTTTTTT.

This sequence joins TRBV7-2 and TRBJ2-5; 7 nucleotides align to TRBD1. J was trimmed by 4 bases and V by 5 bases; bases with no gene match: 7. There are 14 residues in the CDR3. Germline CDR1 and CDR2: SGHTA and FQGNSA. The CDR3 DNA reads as TGTGCCAGCAGCCCACGACAGGGACCAGAGACCCAGTACTTC. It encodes CASSPRQGPETQYF.

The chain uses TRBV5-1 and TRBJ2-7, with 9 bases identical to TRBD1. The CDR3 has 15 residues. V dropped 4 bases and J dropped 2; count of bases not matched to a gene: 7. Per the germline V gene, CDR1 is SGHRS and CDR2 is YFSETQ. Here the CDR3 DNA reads TGCGCCAGCAGCCAACGACAGGGGGATCCCTACGAGCAGTACTTC. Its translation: CASSQRQGDPYEQYF. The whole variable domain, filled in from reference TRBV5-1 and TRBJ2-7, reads KAGVTQTPRYLIKTRGQQVTLSCSPISGHRSVSWYQQTPGQGLQFLFEYFSETQRNKGNFPGRFSGRQFSNSRSEMNVSTLELGDSALYLCASSQRQGDPYEQYFGPGTRLTVT.

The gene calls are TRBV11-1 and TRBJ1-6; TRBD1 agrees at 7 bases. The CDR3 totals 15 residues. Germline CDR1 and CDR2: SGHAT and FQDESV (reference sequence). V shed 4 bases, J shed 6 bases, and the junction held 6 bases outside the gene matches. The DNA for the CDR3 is TGTGCCAGCAGCTACGACAGGGATCGTAATTCACCCCTCCACTTT. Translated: CASSYDRDRNSPLHF. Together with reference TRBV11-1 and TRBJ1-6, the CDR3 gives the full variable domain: EAEVAQSPRYKITEKSQAVAFWCDPISGHATLYWYRQILGQGPELLVQFQDESVVDDSQLPKDRFSAERLKGVDSTLKIQPAELGDSAMYLCASSYDRDRNSPLHFGNGTRLTVT.

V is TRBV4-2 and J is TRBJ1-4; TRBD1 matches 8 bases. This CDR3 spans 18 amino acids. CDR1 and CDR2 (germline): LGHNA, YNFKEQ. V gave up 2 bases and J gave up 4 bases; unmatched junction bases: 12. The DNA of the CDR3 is TGTGCCAGCAGCCAAAGGGGGGCAGGGGGCTTAGGTAATGAAAAACTGTTTTTT. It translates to CASSQRGAGGLGNEKLFF.

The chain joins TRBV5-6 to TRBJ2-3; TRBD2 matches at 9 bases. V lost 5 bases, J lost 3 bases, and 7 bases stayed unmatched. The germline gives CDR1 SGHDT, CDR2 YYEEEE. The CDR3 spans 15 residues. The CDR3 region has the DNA TGTGCCAGCAGAGCAGCGGGAGGAGGGACAGATACGCAGTATTTT. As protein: CASRAAGGGTDTQYF.

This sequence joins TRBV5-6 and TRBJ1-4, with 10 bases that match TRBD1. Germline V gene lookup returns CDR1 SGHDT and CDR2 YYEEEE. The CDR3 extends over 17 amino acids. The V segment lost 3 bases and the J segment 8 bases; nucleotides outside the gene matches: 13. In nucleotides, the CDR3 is TGTGCCAGCAGCTCCGGGACAGGGGCCGGCAGTACGGAAAAACTGTTTTTT. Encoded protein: CASSSGTGAGSTEKLFF.

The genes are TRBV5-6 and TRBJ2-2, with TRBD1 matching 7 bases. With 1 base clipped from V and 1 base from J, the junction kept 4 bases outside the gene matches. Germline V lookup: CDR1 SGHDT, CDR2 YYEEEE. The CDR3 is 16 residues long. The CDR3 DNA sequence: TGTGCCAGCAGCTTGTATGGGACAGAGAACACCGGGGAGCTGTTTTTT. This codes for CASSLYGTENTGELFF.

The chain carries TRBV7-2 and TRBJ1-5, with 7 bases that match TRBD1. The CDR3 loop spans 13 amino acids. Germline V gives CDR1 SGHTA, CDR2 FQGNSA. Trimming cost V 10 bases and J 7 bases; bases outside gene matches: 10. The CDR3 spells CATARTGLQPQHF. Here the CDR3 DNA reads TGTGCCACGGCGCGGACAGGTTTACAGCCCCAGCATTTT.

The CDR3 DNA is TGTGCCAGCCTCGGCGGAGGGGGGCCCTATAATTCACCCCTCCACTTT. It translates to CASLGGGGPYNSPLHF. This chain joins TRBV19 and TRBJ1-6; D perhaps matches TRBD1 (6 bases). V was shortened by 9 bases and J by 2 bases, with 17 bases between the two germline ends. The CDR3 is 16 amino acids. The germline V gene encodes CDR1 LNHDA and CDR2 SQIVND (reference sequence).

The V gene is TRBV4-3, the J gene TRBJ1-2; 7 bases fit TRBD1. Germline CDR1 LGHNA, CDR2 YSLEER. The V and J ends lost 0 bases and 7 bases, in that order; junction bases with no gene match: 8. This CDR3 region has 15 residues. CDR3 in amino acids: CASSQDTRGGVGYTF. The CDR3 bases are TGCGCCAGCAGCCAAGATACTCGAGGGGGCGTTGGCTACACCTTC.

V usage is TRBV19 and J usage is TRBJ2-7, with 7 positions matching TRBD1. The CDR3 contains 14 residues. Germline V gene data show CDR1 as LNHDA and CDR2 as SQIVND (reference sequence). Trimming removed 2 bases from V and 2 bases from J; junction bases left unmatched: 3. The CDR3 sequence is CASSILQGPYEQYF. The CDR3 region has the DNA TGTGCCAGTAGTATACTACAGGGGCCCTACGAGCAGTACTTC.

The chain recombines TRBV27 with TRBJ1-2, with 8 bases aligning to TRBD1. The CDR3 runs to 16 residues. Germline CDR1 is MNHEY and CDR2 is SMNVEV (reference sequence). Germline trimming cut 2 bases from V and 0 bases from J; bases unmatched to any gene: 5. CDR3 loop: CASSLTGGGSNYGYTF. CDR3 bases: TGTGCCAGCAGTTTAACAGGGGGGGGCTCTAACTATGGCTACACCTTC.

Here the CDR3 DNA reads TGTGCCAGCAGCGCTACAGCGTATGGCTACACCTTC. It encodes CASSATAYGYTF. This chain uses TRBV9 with TRBJ1-2; D unresolved. CDR1 SGDLS and CDR2 YYNGEE come from the germline V gene. There are 12 residues in the CDR3. Trimming took off 3 bases at V and 5 bases at J, with 8 bases between the two ends.

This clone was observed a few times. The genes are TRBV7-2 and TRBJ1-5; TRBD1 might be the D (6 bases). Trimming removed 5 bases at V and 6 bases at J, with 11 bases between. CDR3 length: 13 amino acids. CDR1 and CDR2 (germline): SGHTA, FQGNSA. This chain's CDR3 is CASSPWTAQPQHF. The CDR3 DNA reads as TGTGCCAGCAGCCCATGGACAGCTCAGCCCCAGCATTTT.

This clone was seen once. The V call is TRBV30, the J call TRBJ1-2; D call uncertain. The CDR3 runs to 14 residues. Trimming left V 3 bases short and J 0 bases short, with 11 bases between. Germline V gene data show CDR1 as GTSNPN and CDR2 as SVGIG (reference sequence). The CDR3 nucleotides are TGTGCCTGGAGGGGAGGATTAGCTAACTATGGCTACACCTTC. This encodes CAWRGGLANYGYTF.

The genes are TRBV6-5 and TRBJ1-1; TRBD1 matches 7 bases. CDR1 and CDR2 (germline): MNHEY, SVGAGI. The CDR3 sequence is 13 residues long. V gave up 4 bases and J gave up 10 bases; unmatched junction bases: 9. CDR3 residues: CASSSYRQGAAFF. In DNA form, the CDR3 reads TGTGCCAGCAGTTCCTATCGACAGGGAGCAGCTTTCTTT.

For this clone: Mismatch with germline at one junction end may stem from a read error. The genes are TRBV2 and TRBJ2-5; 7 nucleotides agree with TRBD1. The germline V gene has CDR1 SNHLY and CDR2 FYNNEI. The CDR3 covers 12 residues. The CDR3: CASKPLRGRSDF. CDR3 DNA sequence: TGTGCCAGCAAACCCCTTAGGGGGCGATCAGACTTC.

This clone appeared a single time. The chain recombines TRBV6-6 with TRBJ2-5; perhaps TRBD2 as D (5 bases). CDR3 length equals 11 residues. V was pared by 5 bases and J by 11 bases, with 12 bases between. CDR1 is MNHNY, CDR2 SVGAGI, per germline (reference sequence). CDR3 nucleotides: TGTGCCAGCAGTACCGTGAGGGAGCAGTACTTC. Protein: CASSTVREQYF.

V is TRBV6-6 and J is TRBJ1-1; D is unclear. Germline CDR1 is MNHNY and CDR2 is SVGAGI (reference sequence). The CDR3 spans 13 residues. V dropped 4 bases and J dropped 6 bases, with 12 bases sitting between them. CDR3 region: CASSSPGRPEAFF. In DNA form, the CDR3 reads TGTGCCAGCAGTTCTCCCGGCAGGCCTGAAGCTTTCTTT.

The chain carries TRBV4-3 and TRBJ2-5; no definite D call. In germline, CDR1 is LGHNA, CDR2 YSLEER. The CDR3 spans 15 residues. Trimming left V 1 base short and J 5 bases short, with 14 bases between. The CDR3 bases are TGCGCCAGCAGCCAAGCGGGCTATAGAGCGGAGACCCAGTACTTC. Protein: CASSQAGYRAETQYF.